This T cell receptor (beta chain) was found in a study of vaccination and CD4 T cells after COVID-19. Sequence data for DNA of cultured CD4+ T cells were generated by the Oncomine TCR Beta short-read assay. TCRdb re-analysed the PCR reads in MiXCR, keeping a single row per CDR3 protein. The table records roughly 15,000 distinct CDR3 sequences, approximately 30% of them present only once. This CDR3 is built from 13 residues. Germline lookup yields CDR1 LNHDA and CDR2 SQIVND (reference sequence). Trimming stripped 6 bases from V and 3 bases from J, with 12 bases between. Indicated treatment: roughly 10-day PBMC culture with coronavirus spike peptide pools or control peptides (ViraFEST assay). Per-well cultures of two million PBMCs received 8.5 to 10 IU/ml IL-2 and approximately 9.1 ug/ml peptide pools. Turning to this clonotype: What it binds is unknown.

The chain has TRBV19 and TRBJ2-7, with a weak D call TRBD2 (6 bases). Sequenced input: cultured CD4+ T cells from blood. The receptor was derived from a human donor with COVID-19. The CDR3 nucleotides are TGTGCCAGTAGCCTAGGAGGGCTCTACGAGCAGTACTTC. As protein: CASSLGGLYEQYF.